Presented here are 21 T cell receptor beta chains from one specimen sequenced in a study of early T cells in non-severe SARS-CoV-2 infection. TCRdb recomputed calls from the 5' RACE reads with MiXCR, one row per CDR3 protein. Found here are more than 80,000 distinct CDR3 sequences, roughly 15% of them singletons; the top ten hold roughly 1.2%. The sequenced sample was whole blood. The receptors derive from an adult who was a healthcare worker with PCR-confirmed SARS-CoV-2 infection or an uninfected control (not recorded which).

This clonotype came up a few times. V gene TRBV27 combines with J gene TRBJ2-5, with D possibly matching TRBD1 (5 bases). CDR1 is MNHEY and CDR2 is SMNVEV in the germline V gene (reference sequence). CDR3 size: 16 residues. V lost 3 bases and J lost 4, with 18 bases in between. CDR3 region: CASSFSSTGAVETQYF. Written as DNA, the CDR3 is TGTGCCAGCAGTTTTTCCAGCACAGGTGCGGTAGAGACCCAGTACTTC.

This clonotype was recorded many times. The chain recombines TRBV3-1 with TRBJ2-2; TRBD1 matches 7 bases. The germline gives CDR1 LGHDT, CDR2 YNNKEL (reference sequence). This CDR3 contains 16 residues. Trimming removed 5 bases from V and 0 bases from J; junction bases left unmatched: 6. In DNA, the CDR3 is TGTGCCAGCAGCGTCACCACAGGGGCGAACACCGGGGAGCTGTTTTTT. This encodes CASSVTTGANTGELFF.

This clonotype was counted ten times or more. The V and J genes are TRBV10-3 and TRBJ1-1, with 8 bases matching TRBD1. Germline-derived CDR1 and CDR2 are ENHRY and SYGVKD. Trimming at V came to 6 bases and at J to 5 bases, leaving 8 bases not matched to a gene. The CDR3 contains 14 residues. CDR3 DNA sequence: TGTGCCATCAGAGACGACAGGGGAGAGACTGAAGCTTTCTTT. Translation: CAIRDDRGETEAFF.

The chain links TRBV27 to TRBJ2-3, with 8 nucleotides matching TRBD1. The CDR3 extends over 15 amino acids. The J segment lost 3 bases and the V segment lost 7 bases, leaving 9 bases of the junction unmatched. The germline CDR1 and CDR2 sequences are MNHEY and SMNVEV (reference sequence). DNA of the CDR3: TGTGCCAGCATGACAGGGGTAGGGATAACAGATACGCAGTATTTT. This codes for CASMTGVGITDTQYF.

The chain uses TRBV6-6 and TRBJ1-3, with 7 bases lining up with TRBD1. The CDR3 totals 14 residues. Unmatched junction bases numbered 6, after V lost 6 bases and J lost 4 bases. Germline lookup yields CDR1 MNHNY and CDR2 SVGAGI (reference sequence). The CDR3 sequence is CASRRDRAGNTIYF. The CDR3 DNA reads TGTGCCAGCAGACGAGACAGGGCCGGAAACACCATATATTTT.

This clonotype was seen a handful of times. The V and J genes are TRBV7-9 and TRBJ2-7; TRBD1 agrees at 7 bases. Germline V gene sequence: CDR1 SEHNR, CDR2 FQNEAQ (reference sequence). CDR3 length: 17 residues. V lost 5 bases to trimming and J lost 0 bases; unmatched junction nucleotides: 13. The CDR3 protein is CASSPDRQESRSYEQYF. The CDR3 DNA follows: TGTGCCAGCAGCCCGGACAGGCAGGAATCCCGCTCCTACGAGCAGTACTTC. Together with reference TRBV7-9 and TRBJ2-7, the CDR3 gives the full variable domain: DTGVSQNPRHKITKRGQNVTFRCDPISEHNRLYWYRQTLGQGPEFLTYFQNEAQLEKSRLLSDRFSAERPKGSFSTLEIQRTEQGDSAMYLCASSPDRQESRSYEQYFGPGTRLTVT.

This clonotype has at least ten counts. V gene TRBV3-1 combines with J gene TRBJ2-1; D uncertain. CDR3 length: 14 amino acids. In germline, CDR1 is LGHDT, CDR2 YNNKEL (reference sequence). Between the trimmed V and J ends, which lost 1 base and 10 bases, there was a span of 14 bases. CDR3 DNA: TGTGCCAGCAGCCAAGGCGGCCAGGTAGACGAGCAGTTCTTC. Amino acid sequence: CASSQGGQVDEQFF.

The CDR3 DNA reads as TGCGCCAGCAGTGCCGGACAGGAATCCAACGGGGAGCTGTTTTTT. It codes for CASSAGQESNGELFF. V gene TRBV10-2 combines with J gene TRBJ2-2, with 7 bases aligning to TRBD1. The CDR3 runs to 15 residues. With V trimmed by 4 bases and J by 7 bases, 9 bases remained unmatched. Germline CDR1 is WSHSY and CDR2 is SAAADI.

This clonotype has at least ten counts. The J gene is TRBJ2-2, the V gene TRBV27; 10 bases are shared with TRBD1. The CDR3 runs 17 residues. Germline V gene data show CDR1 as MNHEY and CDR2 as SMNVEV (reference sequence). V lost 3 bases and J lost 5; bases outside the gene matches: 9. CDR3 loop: CASSFGTGVLETGELFF. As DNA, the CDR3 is TGTGCCAGCAGTTTTGGGACAGGGGTTCTTGAGACCGGGGAGCTGTTTTTT.

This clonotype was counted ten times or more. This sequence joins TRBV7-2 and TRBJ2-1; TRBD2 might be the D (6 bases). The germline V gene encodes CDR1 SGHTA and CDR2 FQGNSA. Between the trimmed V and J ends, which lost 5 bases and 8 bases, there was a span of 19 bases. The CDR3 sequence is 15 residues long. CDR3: CASSPSREALYEQFF. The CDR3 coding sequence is TGTGCCAGCAGCCCCTCCAGGGAGGCACTATATGAGCAGTTCTTC.

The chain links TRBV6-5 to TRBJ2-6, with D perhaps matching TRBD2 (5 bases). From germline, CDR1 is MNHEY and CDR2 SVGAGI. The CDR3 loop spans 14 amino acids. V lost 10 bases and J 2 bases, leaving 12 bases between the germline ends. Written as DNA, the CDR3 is TGTGCCACCCTTGCGAGGGCTGGGGCCAACGTCCTGACTTTC. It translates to CATLARAGANVLTF.

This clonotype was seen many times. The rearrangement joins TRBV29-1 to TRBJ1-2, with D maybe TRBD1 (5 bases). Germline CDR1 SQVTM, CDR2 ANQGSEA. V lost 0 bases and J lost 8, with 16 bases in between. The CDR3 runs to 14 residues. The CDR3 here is CSVEEFIRAVGYTF. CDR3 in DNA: TGCAGCGTTGAAGAGTTCATCAGGGCCGTGGGCTACACCTTC.

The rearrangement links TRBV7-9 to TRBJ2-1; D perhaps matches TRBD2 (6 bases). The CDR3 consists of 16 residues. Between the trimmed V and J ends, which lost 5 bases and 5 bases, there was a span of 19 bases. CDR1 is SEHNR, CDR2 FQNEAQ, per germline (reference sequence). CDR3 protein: CASSGIGGANNNEQFF. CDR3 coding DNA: TGTGCCAGCAGCGGGATCGGAGGGGCCAACAACAATGAGCAGTTCTTC.

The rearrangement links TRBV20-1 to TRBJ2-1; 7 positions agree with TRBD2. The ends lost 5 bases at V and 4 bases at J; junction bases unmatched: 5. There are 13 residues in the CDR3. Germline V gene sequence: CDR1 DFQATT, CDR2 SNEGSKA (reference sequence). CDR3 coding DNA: TGCAGTGCTGGGGGGGGAGAATACAATGAGCAGTTCTTC. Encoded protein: CSAGGGEYNEQFF.

The CDR3 protein is CASRETFSYEQYF. For the CDR3, the DNA is TGTGCCAGCAGAGAAACCTTCTCCTACGAGCAGTACTTC. The V gene is TRBV2, the J gene TRBJ2-7; unclear D gene. Trimming removed 6 bases at V and 0 bases at J, with 9 bases between. Germline V gives CDR1 SNHLY, CDR2 FYNNEI. The CDR3 is 13 residues long.

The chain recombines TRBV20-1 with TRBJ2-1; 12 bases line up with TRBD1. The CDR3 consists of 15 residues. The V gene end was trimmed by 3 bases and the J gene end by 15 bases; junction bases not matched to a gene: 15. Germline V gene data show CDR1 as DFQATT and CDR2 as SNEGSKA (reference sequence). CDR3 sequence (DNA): TGCAGTGCTAGCCAACCGGGACAGGGGGCCGGGTTTCCGTTCTTC. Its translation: CSASQPGQGAGFPFF.

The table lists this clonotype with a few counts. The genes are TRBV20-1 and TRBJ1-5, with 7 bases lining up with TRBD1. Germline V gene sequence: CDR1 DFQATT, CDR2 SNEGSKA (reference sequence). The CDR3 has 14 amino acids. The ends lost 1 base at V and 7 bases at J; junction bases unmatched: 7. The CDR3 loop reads CSARVGQGDQPQHF. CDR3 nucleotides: TGCAGTGCTAGAGTTGGCCAGGGGGACCAGCCCCAGCATTTT.

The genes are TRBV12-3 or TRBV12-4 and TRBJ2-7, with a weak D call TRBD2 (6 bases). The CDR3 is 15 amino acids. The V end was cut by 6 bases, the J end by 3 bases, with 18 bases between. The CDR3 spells CASSQEGRLDYEQYF. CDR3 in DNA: TGTGCCAGCAGCCAAGAGGGGAGACTAGACTACGAGCAGTACTTC.

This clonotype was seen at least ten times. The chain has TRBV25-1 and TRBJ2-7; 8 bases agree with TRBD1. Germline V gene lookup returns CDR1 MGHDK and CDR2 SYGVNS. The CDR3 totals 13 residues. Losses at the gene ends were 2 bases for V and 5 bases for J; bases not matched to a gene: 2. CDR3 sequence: CASSEQGADEQYF. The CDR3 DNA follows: TGTGCCAGCAGTGAACAGGGGGCAGACGAGCAGTACTTC.

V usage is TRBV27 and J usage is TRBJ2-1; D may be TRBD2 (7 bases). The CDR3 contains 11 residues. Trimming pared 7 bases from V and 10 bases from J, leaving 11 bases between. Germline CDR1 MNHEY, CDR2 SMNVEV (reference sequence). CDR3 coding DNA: TGTGCCAGCACGGGGGGCGACGAGCAGTTCTTC. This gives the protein CASTGGDEQFF.

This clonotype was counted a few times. CDR3 nucleotides: TGCAGTGCTCCCACCGACGGAAACTATGGCTACACCTTC. Protein sequence: CSAPTDGNYGYTF. The chain combines TRBV20-1 with TRBJ1-2; no clear D gene. V was cut by 5 bases and J by 2 bases, with 12 bases left in between. This CDR3 is 13 amino acids long. The germline V gene has CDR1 DFQATT and CDR2 SNEGSKA (reference sequence).